This is a list of T cell receptor beta chains from one sample in a study of T cell clones after liver transplantation. Using immunoSEQ multiplex PCR, the repertoire was profiled, and TCRdb retains in-frame clones only, with some absent. The table lists some 33,000 clones, just under 95% of them singletons. The sample here was CD8+ T cells from blood, taken 12 months after liver transplant. The receptors derive from a human patient who received a liver transplant. Part of the T cells may come from the graft donor. Both conserved end residues are part of each CDR3. Each record gives: D gene, clone size, V gene, J gene, CDR3 protein, CDR3 DNA. The D gene is left open where the match is weak. Clone size appears in some rows only: once, few, many, or a class for an expanded clone.

NA,NA,TRBV19,TRBJ1-1,CASSIVVATEAFF,TGTGCCAGTAGTATAGTGGTGGCAACTGAAGCTTTCTTT
NA,NA,TRBV2,TRBJ2-1,CASSEALRQGGARGDEQFF,TGTGCCAGCAGTGAAGCGCTTCGGCAGGGCGGCGCTAGGGGGGATGAGCAGTTCTTC
NA,NA,TRBV30,TRBJ2-7,CAWSVRLSYEQYF,TGTGCCTGGAGTGTGAGGCTGTCCTACGAGCAGTACTTC
NA,NA,TRBV7-9,TRBJ2-2,CASRLDITGELFF,TGTGCCAGCAGACTGGACATTACCGGGGAGCTGTTTTTT
NA,NA,TRBV6-5,TRBJ1-1,CASSVGYTEAFF,TGTGCCAGCAGTGTAGGGTACACTGAAGCTTTCTTT
NA,NA,TRBV7-9,TRBJ1-5,CASSPEGGEQPQHF,TGTGCCAGCAGCCCTGAGGGGGGGGAGCAGCCCCAGCATTTT
NA,NA,TRBV6-1,TRBJ2-7,CASSPTGGNEQYF,TGTGCCAGCAGTCCGACAGGCGGCAACGAGCAGTACTTC
NA,NA,TRBV6-1,TRBJ2-4,CASSGTEALAKNIQYF,TGTGCCAGCAGTGGGACAGAGGCCCTAGCCAAAAACATTCAGTACTTC
NA,NA,TRBV4-1,TRBJ1-2,CASSQGSPPGYGYTF,TGCGCCAGCAGCCAAGGTAGCCCCCCGGGCTATGGCTACACCTTC
NA,NA,TRBV10-3,TRBJ2-3,CAISEEGRKTDTQYF,TGTGCCATCAGTGAGGAAGGTAGAAAAACAGATACGCAGTATTTT
NA,NA,TRBV11-2,TRBJ2-3,CASIGGKDTQYF,TGTGCCAGCATAGGGGGGAAAGATACGCAGTATTTT
NA,NA,TRBV5-4,TRBJ1-4,CASSSGPGNTATNEKLFF,TGTGCCAGCAGCTCAGGGCCGGGGAACACTGCAACTAATGAAAAACTGTTTTTT
NA,NA,TRBV7-2,TRBJ2-7,CASSAVAVSYEQYF,TGTGCCAGCAGCGCCGTAGCGGTCTCCTACGAGCAGTACTTC
NA,NA,TRBV2,TRBJ2-1,CASMGGFRDSSYNEQFF,TGTGCCAGCATGGGAGGATTTCGGGACAGCTCCTACAATGAGCAGTTCTTC
NA,NA,TRBV7-9,TRBJ2-1,CASSLVTEYNEQFF,TGTGCCAGCAGCTTAGTGACAGAGTACAATGAGCAGTTCTTC
NA,once,TRBV5-4,TRBJ1-2,CASSLGGRGGGYTF,TGTGCCAGCAGCCTGGGAGGGCGCGGGGGCGGCTACACCTTC
NA,NA,TRBV5-1,TRBJ1-1,CASSLDPGLLERFF,TGCGCCAGCAGCTTGGACCCGGGACTATTAGAACGGTTCTTT
TRBD2,NA,TRBV13,TRBJ2-3,CASSLGSRASGRADTQYF,TGTGCCAGCAGCTTAGGAAGCCGGGCTAGCGGGAGGGCGGATACGCAGTATTTT
NA,NA,TRBV5-5,TRBJ1-2,CASSSSSDPYGYTF,TGTGCCAGCAGCTCGTCCAGTGACCCCTATGGCTACACCTTC
NA,NA,TRBV6-5,TRBJ2-7,CASSYSDTYEQYF,TGTGCCAGCAGTTACTCTGACACCTACGAGCAGTACTTC
TRBD2,NA,TRBV27,TRBJ2-2,CASSAGTSGRVTGELFF,TGTGCCAGCAGTGCCGGGACTAGCGGGAGGGTTACCGGGGAGCTGTTTTTT
NA,NA,TRBV28,TRBJ1-1,CASSYSKRNTEAFF,TGTGCCAGCAGTTACAGTAAAAGGAACACTGAAGCTTTCTTT
NA,NA,TRBV15,TRBJ2-7,CATSMGHNYEQYF,TGTGCCACCAGTATGGGACACAACTACGAGCAGTACTTC
TRBD2,NA,TRBV7-8,TRBJ2-7,CASSDFPAGASYEQYF,TGTGCCAGCAGCGACTTCCCAGCGGGAGCGTCCTACGAGCAGTACTTC
NA,NA,TRBV9,TRBJ1-1,CASSVVDIPEAFF,TGTGCCAGCAGCGTAGTGGACATCCCTGAAGCTTTCTTT
NA,NA,TRBV4-1,TRBJ1-1,CASSQDVETEAFF,TGCGCCAGCAGCCAAGATGTCGAAACTGAAGCTTTCTTT
TRBD1,NA,TRBV29-1,TRBJ2-5,CSVVGTGWAQETQYF,TGCAGCGTCGTAGGGACAGGGTGGGCTCAAGAGACCCAGTACTTC
TRBD1,NA,TRBV11-2,TRBJ2-3,CASSFLGQRQPPSTDTQYF,TGTGCCAGCAGCTTTTTGGGACAGCGACAACCTCCTAGCACAGATACGCAGTATTTT
TRBD1,NA,TRBV7-9,TRBJ2-1,CASRDRGLNEQFF,TGTGCCAGTCGGGACAGGGGCTTGAATGAGCAGTTCTTC
NA,NA,TRBV6-6,TRBJ2-7,CASFDGLGGQEQYF,TGTGCCAGCTTTGATGGTTTGGGGGGACAAGAGCAGTACTTC
NA,NA,TRBV27,TRBJ2-7,CASSFSQFYEQYF,TGTGCCAGCAGTTTTTCACAGTTCTACGAGCAGTACTTC
TRBD2,NA,TRBV9,TRBJ2-7,CASSVLAGDEQYF,TGTGCCAGCAGCGTACTAGCGGGAGACGAGCAGTACTTC
TRBD2,NA,TRBV27,TRBJ2-3,CASKTPSGGPTDTQYF,TGTGCCAGCAAGACCCCTTCGGGAGGGCCGACAGATACGCAGTATTTT
TRBD1,NA,TRBV11-1,TRBJ1-2,CASSSRDRLDGYTF,TGTGCCAGCAGCTCCCGGGACAGACTAGATGGCTACACCTTC
TRBD1,NA,TRBV19,TRBJ1-5,CASGGTGGNQPQHF,TGTGCCAGTGGGGGGACAGGGGGCAATCAGCCCCAGCATTTT
TRBD1,NA,TRBV19,TRBJ2-7,CASSIGQDYEQYF,TGTGCCAGTAGTATTGGACAGGACTACGAGCAGTACTTC
NA,NA,TRBV27,TRBJ2-1,CASSETDYNEQFF,TGTGCCAGCAGTGAGACCGACTACAATGAGCAGTTCTTC
NA,NA,TRBV7-8,TRBJ2-1,CASSPQGVADNEQFF,TGTGCCAGCAGCCCCCAAGGGGTAGCGGACAATGAGCAGTTCTTC
NA,NA,TRBV9,TRBJ2-3,CASNPGDLRTDTQYF,TGTGCCAGCAACCCAGGGGACTTACGCACAGATACGCAGTATTTT
NA,NA,TRBV7-8,TRBJ2-7,CASSERLAYEQYF,TGTGCCAGCAGCGAGAGACTAGCCTACGAGCAGTACTTC
NA,NA,TRBV6-6,TRBJ2-2,CASSTGPRELFF,TGTGCCAGCAGCACAGGTCCCCGGGAGCTGTTTTTT
NA,NA,TRBV18,TRBJ1-1,CASSPEVNTEAFF,TGTGCCAGCTCACCGGAGGTTAACACTGAAGCTTTCTTT
TRBD2,NA,TRBV9,TRBJ2-2,CASSHSSGLAGVGELFF,TGTGCCAGCAGCCACAGTTCGGGACTAGCGGGAGTCGGGGAGCTGTTTTTT
TRBD2,NA,TRBV4-2,TRBJ2-2,CASSQGEGGELFF,TGTGCCAGCAGCCAAGGGGAGGGCGGGGAGCTGTTTTTT
NA,NA,TRBV13,TRBJ1-1,CASSLQGLANTEAFF,TGTGCCAGCAGCCTTCAGGGGTTGGCGAACACTGAAGCTTTCTTT
NA,NA,TRBV5-4,TRBJ1-1,CASSSAGDAEAFF,TGTGCCAGCAGCTCGGCAGGGGACGCTGAAGCTTTCTTT
NA,NA,TRBV7-8,TRBJ2-1,CASSPTSGDPYNEQFF,TGTGCCAGCAGCCCAACCTCGGGCGACCCCTACAATGAGCAGTTCTTC
NA,NA,TRBV14,TRBJ2-3,CASSQDSLKRVTDTQYF,TGTGCCAGCAGCCAAGATAGCCTCAAGCGCGTCACAGATACGCAGTATTTT
NA,NA,TRBV6-5,TRBJ2-7,CASSDTGAYEQYF,TGTGCCAGCAGTGATACCGGGGCCTACGAGCAGTACTTC
TRBD2,NA,TRBV9,TRBJ2-1,CASSRPGLAHEQFF,TGTGCCAGCAGCAGACCGGGACTAGCACATGAGCAGTTCTTC
NA,NA,TRBV4-1,TRBJ2-7,CASSPPVGGYEQYF,TGCGCCAGCAGCCCCCCTGTGGGGGGTTACGAGCAGTACTTC
TRBD2,NA,TRBV10-2,TRBJ2-1,CASLPSLAGVWGDNEQFF,TGCGCCAGCCTTCCATCGCTAGCGGGAGTCTGGGGCGACAATGAGCAGTTCTTC
NA,NA,TRBV2,TRBJ1-5,CASSDYGDQPQHF,TGTGCCAGCAGTGATTATGGGGATCAGCCCCAGCATTTT
TRBD1,NA,TRBV11-2,TRBJ2-5,CASSLSQGVWTQYF,TGTGCCAGCAGCTTATCACAGGGGGTGTGGACCCAGTACTTC
NA,NA,TRBV7-6,TRBJ2-7,CASSLADSSSYEQYF,TGTGCCAGCAGCTTAGCCGATTCGAGCTCCTACGAGCAGTACTTC
NA,once,TRBV4-1,TRBJ2-3,CASSQGFFTDTQYF,TGCGCCAGCAGCCAAGGGTTCTTCACAGATACGCAGTATTTT
NA,NA,TRBV28,TRBJ1-5,CASSSLHRQPQHF,TGTGCCAGCAGTTCACTCCATAGGCAGCCCCAGCATTTT
TRBD2,NA,TRBV27,TRBJ2-1,CASTSGRDEQFF,TGTGCCAGCACTTCGGGGAGGGATGAGCAGTTCTTC
NA,NA,TRBV29-1,TRBJ2-5,CSVEGREETQYF,TGCAGCGTTGAAGGCAGGGAGGAGACCCAGTACTTC
NA,NA,TRBV6-1,TRBJ1-2,CASSETGRTYGYTF,TGTGCCAGCAGTGAAACAGGACGGACCTATGGCTACACCTTC